This T cell receptor (beta chain) emerged from a study of blood T cell repertoires in COVID-19. TCRdb keeps only in-frame clones here, not all; method: immunoSEQ multiplex PCR. This sample has some 37,000 clones, with around 87% found just once. Germline CDR1 LNHDA, CDR2 SQIVND (reference sequence). The CDR3 loop spans 15 amino acids. The V segment lost 3 bases and the J segment 3 bases; nucleotides outside the gene matches: 8. The sequence was collected from a man aged 50-59 years in a cohort sampled during active COVID-19. Sequencing input: peripheral blood. The chain joins TRBV19 to TRBJ2-7, with 7 positions matching TRBD2. CDR3 region: CASSMGRERGYEQYF. The CDR3 DNA follows: TGTGCCAGTAGTATGGGGCGGGAGAGAGGCTACGAGCAGTACTTC.